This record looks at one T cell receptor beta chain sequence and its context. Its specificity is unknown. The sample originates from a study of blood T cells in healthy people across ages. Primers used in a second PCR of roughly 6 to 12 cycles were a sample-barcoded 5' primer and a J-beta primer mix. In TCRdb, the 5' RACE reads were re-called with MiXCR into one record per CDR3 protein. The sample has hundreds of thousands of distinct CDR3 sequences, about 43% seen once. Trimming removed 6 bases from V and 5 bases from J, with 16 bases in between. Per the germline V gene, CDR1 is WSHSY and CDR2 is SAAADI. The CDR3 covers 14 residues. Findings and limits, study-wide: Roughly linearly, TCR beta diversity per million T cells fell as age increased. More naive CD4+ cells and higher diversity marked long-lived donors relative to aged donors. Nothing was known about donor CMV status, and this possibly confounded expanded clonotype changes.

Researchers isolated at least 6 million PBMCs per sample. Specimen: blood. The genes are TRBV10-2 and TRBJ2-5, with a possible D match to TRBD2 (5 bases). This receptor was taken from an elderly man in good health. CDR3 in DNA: TGCGCCAGCAGGGCAACGGCACTAGGGGAGACCCAGTACTTC. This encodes CASRATALGETQYF.